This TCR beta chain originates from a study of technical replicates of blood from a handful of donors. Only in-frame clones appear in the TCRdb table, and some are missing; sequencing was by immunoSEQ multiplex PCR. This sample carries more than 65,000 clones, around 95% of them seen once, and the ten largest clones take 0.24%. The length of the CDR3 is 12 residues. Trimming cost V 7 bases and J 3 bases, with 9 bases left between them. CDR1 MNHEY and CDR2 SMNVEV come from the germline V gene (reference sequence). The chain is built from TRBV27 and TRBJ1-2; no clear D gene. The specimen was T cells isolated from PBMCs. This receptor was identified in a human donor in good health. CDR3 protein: CASMGGDYGYTF. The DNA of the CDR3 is TGTGCCAGCATGGGCGGGGACTATGGCTACACCTTC.